Listed here are 28 T cell receptor beta chains from one sample, sequenced in a study of T cells in Graves' hyperthyroidism and ophthalmopathy. The source material, RNA transcripts, was used to amplify TCR beta CDR3 regions. Researchers ran a first-round RT-PCR on the TCR CDR3 using the HTBI primer set. TCRdb reprocessed the multiplex PCR reads via MiXCR and lists one record per CDR3 protein. The repertoire holds fewer than 900,000 distinct CDR3 sequences, with roughly 17% as singletons. The sample was blood. The receptor set was obtained from a man aged 18 to 30 with Graves' hyperthyroidism.

The sample holds a few counts of this clonotype. The CDR3 bases are TGTGCCAGCAGTGCGGGCCTCCACGTTGGCCAGCCCCAGCATTTT. Its translation is CASSAGLHVGQPQHF. This chain joins TRBV2 and TRBJ1-5; D remains unclear. With 4 bases removed from V and 7 bases from J, the gap between germline ends came to 17 bases. The germline gives CDR1 SNHLY, CDR2 FYNNEI. The CDR3 covers 15 residues.

The chain joins TRBV29-1 to TRBJ1-2; D is uncertain. This CDR3 contains 10 residues. From germline, CDR1 is SQVTM and CDR2 ANQGSEA. V dropped 6 bases and J dropped 6 bases, with 8 bases sitting between them. The DNA of the CDR3 is TGCAGCGTCGCCCAAAATGGCTACACCTTC. Residues: CSVAQNGYTF.

This clonotype was seen at least ten times. The gene calls are TRBV28 and TRBJ1-1; TRBD1 might be the D (5 bases). Germline V gene data show CDR1 as MDHEN and CDR2 as SYDVKM. V dropped 1 base and J dropped 4 bases, with 13 bases sitting between them. CDR3 length: 15 residues. The CDR3 DNA reads TGTGCCAGCAGTTTATTGGCTGGGGGAGGCACTGAAGCTTTCTTT. Translated: CASSLLAGGGTEAFF.

This clonotype came up many times. The chain is built from TRBV28 and TRBJ1-1; D is unresolved. Per germline, CDR1 MDHEN and CDR2 SYDVKM. The germline V and J ends were trimmed by 3 bases and 7 bases, with 9 bases remaining between them. The CDR3 has 12 amino acids. This CDR3 reads CASSFRGYEAFF. DNA of the CDR3: TGTGCCAGCAGTTTTCGGGGATATGAAGCTTTCTTT.

A few counts support this clonotype. This may be a read error: a much more frequent sequence differs by one nucleotide. The chain has TRBV20-1 and TRBJ2-1, with TRBD2 matching over 8 bases. CDR3 length: 15 residues. Germline CDR1 DFQATT, CDR2 SNEGSKA (reference sequence). This CDR3 reads CSAYPSGSSYNEQLF. The CDR3 DNA follows: TGCAGTGCTTATCCCAGCGGGAGCTCCTACAATGAGCAGCTCTTC.

The chain combines TRBV6-5 with TRBJ1-1, with D unresolved. Trimming pared 0 bases from V and 0 bases from J, leaving 8 bases between. Germline V CDR1 and CDR2: MNHEY, SVGAGI. The CDR3 consists of 15 residues. In DNA form, the CDR3 reads TGTGCCAGCAGTTACTCACCAGTAATGAACACTGAAGCTTTCTTT. Translating it yields CASSYSPVMNTEAFF.

This clonotype was seen repeatedly, ten times or more. The V call is TRBV15, the J call TRBJ2-5; D is perhaps TRBD1 or TRBD2 (5 bases each). V gave up 2 bases and J gave up 2 bases, with 9 bases separating them. This CDR3 contains 14 residues. Germline loops: CDR1 LNHNV, CDR2 YYDKDF (reference sequence). The CDR3 nucleotides are TGTGCCACCAGCAGATGGGACCGGCAAGAGACCCAGTACTTC. Protein product: CATSRWDRQETQYF. Variable domain in full (rest from reference TRBV15 and TRBJ2-5): DAMVIQNPRYQVTQFGKPVTLSCSQTLNHNVMYWYQQKSSQAPKLLFHYYDKDFNNEADTPDNFQSRRPNTSFCFLDIRSPGLGDTAMYLCATSRWDRQETQYFGPGTRLLVL.

This clonotype was observed a few times. J is TRBJ2-1 and V is TRBV6-1, with a tentative D call TRBD2 (6 bases). The germline gives CDR1 MNHNS, CDR2 SASEGT. V lost 6 bases and J 4 bases, leaving 16 bases between the germline ends. The CDR3 totals 15 residues. This chain's CDR3 is CASRVETSGYNEQFF. The CDR3 DNA sequence: TGTGCCAGCAGAGTCGAGACTAGTGGTTACAATGAGCAGTTCTTC.

The chain links TRBV13 to TRBJ2-2; TRBD1 is a possible D gene (6 bases). V was shortened by 5 bases and J by 5 bases, with 12 bases between the two germline ends. Per germline, CDR1 PRHDT and CDR2 FYEKMQ (reference sequence). CDR3 length equals 14 residues. CDR3 in amino acids: CASSAADRTGELFF. The CDR3, as DNA: TGTGCCAGCAGCGCCGCGGACAGAACCGGGGAGCTGTTTTTT.

The chain has TRBV12-3 or TRBV12-4 and TRBJ1-2; D might be TRBD1 (6 bases). The CDR3 is made up of 12 amino acids. V was shortened by 4 bases and J by 8 bases, with 11 bases between the two germline ends. The CDR3 DNA is TGTGCCAGCAGTTATCAAGGGGGAGGCTACACCTTC. Protein product: CASSYQGGGYTF.

This clonotype was detected many times. V is TRBV3-1 and J is TRBJ2-7; D may correspond to TRBD1 or TRBD2 (6 bases each). CDR1 and CDR2 (germline): LGHDT, YNNKEL (reference sequence). V was pared by 4 bases and J by 5 bases, with 18 bases between. The CDR3 has 15 amino acids. The CDR3 nucleotides read TGTGCCAGCAGCCCGAGGTTGGCAGGGGAGGACGAGCAGTACTTC. Translation gives CASSPRLAGEDEQYF.

This clonotype was picked up a small number of times. This chain joins TRBV6-1 and TRBJ1-2, with TRBD1 identical over 9 bases. This CDR3 contains 17 residues. The ends lost 5 bases at V and 6 bases at J; junction bases unmatched: 16. From germline, CDR1 is MNHNS and CDR2 SASEGT. CDR3 DNA sequence: TGTGCCAGCAGTTCTAAACTAACCGACAGGGGGAATAATGGCTACACCTTC. Translated, it gives CASSSKLTDRGNNGYTF.

This clonotype has at least ten counts. The chain couples TRBV7-2 to TRBJ2-7; perhaps TRBD2 as D (6 bases). The CDR3 has 15 amino acids. Trimming stripped 5 bases from V and 9 bases from J, with 23 bases between. The germline V gene encodes CDR1 SGHTA and CDR2 FQGNSA. The CDR3 nucleotides are TGTGCCAGCAGCCCCCGACTAGAAGGCGGAGTTGCGCAGTACTTC. It encodes CASSPRLEGGVAQYF.

The V and J genes are TRBV5-1 and TRBJ2-1; D is perhaps TRBD1 or TRBD2 (5 bases each). The CDR3 is 14 amino acids. V lost 4 bases and J lost 6, with 14 bases in between. Germline V gene lookup returns CDR1 SGHRS and CDR2 YFSETQ. The DNA of the CDR3 is TGCGCCAGCAGCATCCGGGACCAAACCAATGAGCAGTTCTTC. This codes for CASSIRDQTNEQFF.

The chain joins TRBV9 to TRBJ2-3; the match to TRBD2 covers 14 bases. The CDR3 sequence is 16 residues long. Germline lookup yields CDR1 SGDLS and CDR2 YYNGEE. V was pared by 1 base and J by 5 bases, with 3 bases of the junction left unmatched. For the CDR3, the DNA is TGTGCCAGCAGCGTATTGGGACTAGCGGGAGTAGATACGCAGTATTTT. Translation: CASSVLGLAGVDTQYF.

This clonotype was found many times. The V and J genes are TRBV11-2 and TRBJ1-6, with a tentative D call TRBD1 (5 bases). Trimming pared 8 bases from V and 7 bases from J, leaving 15 bases between. The germline gives CDR1 SGHAT, CDR2 FQNNGV. The length of the CDR3 is 14 residues. The CDR3 sequence is CASAPGPGNSPLHF. The CDR3 nucleotides are TGTGCCAGCGCCCCGGGACCCGGAAATTCACCCCTCCACTTT. The whole variable domain, remainder taken from reference TRBV11-2 and TRBJ1-6, is EAGVAQSPRYKIIEKRQSVAFWCNPISGHATLYWYQQILGQGPKLLIQFQNNGVVDDSQLPKDRFSAERLKGVDSTLKIQPAKLEDSAVYLCASAPGPGNSPLHFGNGTRLTVT.

This clonotype was counted ten times or more. The genes are TRBV29-1 and TRBJ1-1; unclear D gene. V lost 4 bases to trimming and J lost 2 bases, with 14 bases between them. This CDR3 contains 14 residues. Germline V gene sequence: CDR1 SQVTM, CDR2 ANQGSEA. CDR3 sequence reads: CSVAGSKVNTEAFF. CDR3 DNA sequence: TGCAGCGTTGCGGGCTCAAAGGTTAACACTGAAGCTTTCTTT.

This clonotype has a count of ten or more. The chain carries TRBV29-1 and TRBJ2-1; D perhaps matches TRBD2 (6 bases). Germline CDR1 is SQVTM and CDR2 is ANQGSEA. The CDR3 is 10 amino acids. Trimming took 6 bases from V and 10 from J, leaving 10 bases between them. The CDR3 DNA reads TGCAGCGTGCCGGGAGAGGAGCAGTTCTTC. As protein: CSVPGEEQFF.

This clonotype was counted a few times. The chain carries TRBV4-1 and TRBJ2-1; D unclear. The CDR3 runs 14 residues. V was cut by 0 bases and J by 9 bases, with 12 bases left in between. The V gene's germline CDR1 is MGHRA and CDR2 YSYEKL. In DNA, the CDR3 is TGCGCCAGCAGCCAAGATCCCCAAGGGATTGAGCAGTTCTTC. The encoded protein is CASSQDPQGIEQFF.

This clonotype was counted many times. This chain uses TRBV9 with TRBJ2-7; 8 bases fit TRBD2. V was pared by 4 bases and J by 2 bases, with 8 bases of the junction left unmatched. The CDR3 sequence is 15 residues long. Germline CDR1 is SGDLS and CDR2 is YYNGEE. CDR3 nucleotide sequence: TGTGCCAGCAGCTTAGGACTAGCACCGACCTACGAGCAGTACTTC. It translates to CASSLGLAPTYEQYF.

This clonotype was counted a few times. This rearrangement joins TRBV25-1 to TRBJ2-2; 9 nucleotides align to TRBD1. Germline values: CDR1 MGHDK, CDR2 SYGVNS. CDR3 length: 20 amino acids. The V and J ends lost 0 bases and 2 bases, in that order; junction bases with no gene match: 13. The CDR3 spells CASSEYPYRDREGNTGELFF. The CDR3 coding sequence is TGTGCCAGCAGTGAATATCCTTACCGGGACAGGGAGGGTAACACCGGGGAGCTGTTTTTT. The variable domain in full, completed from reference TRBV25-1 and TRBJ2-2, reads EADIYQTPRYLVIGTGKKITLECSQTMGHDKMYWYQQDPGMELHLIHYSYGVNSTEKGDLSSESTVSRIRTEHFPLTLESARPSHTSQYLCASSEYPYRDREGNTGELFFGEGSRLTVL.

This chain joins TRBV18 and TRBJ2-6; no reliable D call. The length of the CDR3 is 17 residues. V was shortened by 0 bases and J by 0 bases, with 9 bases between the two germline ends. Germline CDR1 reads KGHSH; CDR2 reads LQKENI. The CDR3 region has the DNA TGTGCCAGCTCACCACCGGCCGCGCGCTCTGGGGCCAACGTCCTGACTTTC. Translated, it gives CASSPPAARSGANVLTF.

V and J are TRBV7-8 and TRBJ1-6; D perhaps matches TRBD1 (6 bases). Germline values: CDR1 SGHVS, CDR2 FQNEAQ. V was trimmed by 5 bases and J by 1 base, leaving 18 bases between them. The length of the CDR3 is 18 residues. The CDR3 loop is CASSGGTQHGSYNSPLHF. In nucleotides, the CDR3 is TGTGCCAGCAGCGGGGGGACACAACACGGGTCCTATAATTCACCCCTCCACTTT.

About this clonotype itself: At one end the junction does not follow the germline gene, possibly because of a read error. V gene TRBV7-9 combines with J gene TRBJ2-7; D call uncertain. The CDR3 is 13 amino acids. The germline gives CDR1 SEHNR, CDR2 FQNEAQ (reference sequence). CDR3 coding DNA: TGTGCCAGCAGCTCCCTCTTGGGTTACGAGCAGTGCTTC. It codes for CASSSLLGYEQCF.

This rearrangement joins TRBV20-1 to TRBJ2-3, with 9 nucleotides matching TRBD2. The CDR3 has 17 residues. Germline CDR1 and CDR2: DFQATT and SNEGSKA (reference sequence). V lost 6 bases and J lost 7; bases outside the gene matches: 20. CDR3 in DNA: TGCAGTGCCCAAACCACTCCCGGGACTAGCTCGTCCCATACGCAGTATTTT. Its translation: CSAQTTPGTSSSHTQYF.

The rearrangement joins TRBV4-1 to TRBJ2-2; D call uncertain. The CDR3 sequence is 14 residues long. Between the trimmed V and J ends, which lost 4 bases and 4 bases, there was a span of 10 bases. Germline V lookup: CDR1 MGHRA, CDR2 YSYEKL. As DNA, the CDR3 is TGCGCCAGCAGCCCCGTCGGGCTCACCGGGGAGCTGTTTTTT. Amino acid sequence: CASSPVGLTGELFF.

This clonotype was observed a handful of times. V is TRBV4-2 and J is TRBJ2-2; tentative D call: TRBD1 (5 bases). Germline V gene sequence: CDR1 LGHNA, CDR2 YNFKEQ. V gave up 0 bases and J gave up 1 base, with 12 bases separating them. CDR3 length equals 17 residues. CDR3 protein: CASSQDGATLNTGELFF. CDR3 bases: TGTGCCAGCAGCCAAGATGGGGCCACCTTGAACACCGGGGAGCTGTTTTTT.

The rearrangement uses TRBV4-3 and TRBJ1-2; D might be TRBD1 (6 bases). The CDR3 length is 14 residues. CDR1 and CDR2 (germline): LGHNA, YSLEER. V was shortened by 2 bases and J by 7 bases, with 14 bases between the two germline ends. CDR3 in amino acids: CASSQPGANRGYTF. The CDR3 nucleotides read TGCGCCAGCAGCCAACCAGGGGCAAATCGTGGCTACACCTTC.